This TCR beta chain was found in a study of shared clonotypes between healthy human individuals. Study-wide results and limits: The four-donor shared clonotypes exceeded non-shared clonotypes in generation probability, with non-shared ones scoring lower.

Splitting of each subset's genomic DNA was done evenly across several immunoSEQ plates. Repertoires were generated with immunoSEQ multiplex PCR, while TCRdb's copy carries only in-frame clones and drops some. The table includes 2 million to 2.5 million clones, almost 96% detected once. Trimming removed 1 base from V and 9 bases from J, with 15 bases in between. Germline CDR1 MNHNS, CDR2 SASEGT. The CDR3 runs to 14 residues. Concerning this clone: Its cognate antigen is unknown.

This chain joins TRBV6-1 and TRBJ2-5; D gene uncertain. The specimen sequenced was naive CD4+ T cells sorted from blood. Subset meaning: CD45RA+ positively selected. The receptor's source is a man between 18 and 35 years old in good health. CDR3 sequence: CASSEGVPMGSQYF. The CDR3, as DNA: TGTGCCAGCAGTGAAGGGGTGCCTATGGGGTCCCAGTACTTC.